The rows below give T cell receptor beta chains drawn from one sample of a study of CD8+ T cells in alopecia areata. Measured with immunoSEQ multiplex PCR; TCRdb has only the in-frame clones, and not every one. Of about 110,000 clones listed, 65% to 85% were seen once; the top ten hold over 20%. The sample here was CD8+ T cells sorted from blood, taken at week 24, from a patient treated with tofacitinib. The receptor set was obtained from a human donor with alopecia areata. CDR3s include the opening cysteine and the closing phenylalanine or tryptophan. A D gene is named only where the DNA matches it firmly. A clone size is listed for some rows: how often the clone was seen (once, few, many), or a class if it is expanded.

NA,TRBJ2-5,NA,TRBV4-1,CASSQGAGQETQYF,TGCGCCAGCAGCCAAGGGGCGGGCCAAGAGACCCAGTACTTC
NA,TRBJ2-1,NA,TRBV15,CATSRAQGGSEQFF,TGTGCCACCAGCAGAGCCCAAGGGGGGAGTGAGCAGTTCTTC
TRBD2,TRBJ2-5,NA,TRBV9,CASNVGTSGQETQYF,TGTGCCAGCAACGTAGGGACTAGCGGACAAGAGACCCAGTACTTC
NA,TRBJ2-4,NA,TRBV5-4,CASSSKNIQYF,TGTGCCAGCAGCTCCAAAAACATTCAGTACTTC
TRBD1,TRBJ2-1,NA,TRBV29-1,CSVDQGQGYEQFF,TGCAGCGTTGATCAGGGACAGGGATATGAGCAGTTCTTC
NA,TRBJ2-7,NA,TRBV13,CASSLRSAGRNYEQYF,TGTGCCAGCAGCTTAAGATCGGCAGGGAGAAATTACGAGCAGTACTTC
NA,TRBJ2-3,NA,TRBV5-1,CASSSEAYTQYF,TGCGCCAGCAGCTCGGAGGCGTATACGCAGTATTTT
NA,TRBJ2-7,NA,TRBV6-5,CASSSQAFPYEQYF,TGTGCCAGCAGTTCCCAGGCGTTCCCCTACGAGCAGTACTTC
TRBD2,TRBJ2-1,few,TRBV29-1,CSVEDPGTSAIYNEQFF,TGCAGCGTTGAAGACCCAGGGACTAGCGCGATCTACAATGAGCAGTTCTTC
NA,TRBJ1-4,NA,TRBV9,CASSVGGGGGEKLFF,TGTGCCAGCAGCGTAGGAGGGGGAGGCGGTGAAAAACTGTTTTTT
NA,TRBJ1-5,NA,TRBV7-2,CASSDRYSNQPQHF,TGTGCCAGCAGCGACAGGTATAGCAATCAGCCCCAGCATTTT
NA,TRBJ2-5,NA,TRBV5-4,CASSLIEQETQYF,TGTGCCAGCAGCTTGATAGAGCAAGAGACCCAGTACTTC
TRBD2,TRBJ2-1,NA,TRBV7-6,CASSSPGDYGGANEQFF,TGTGCCAGCAGCTCCCCGGGCGATTACGGGGGGGCGAATGAGCAGTTCTTC
NA,TRBJ1-1,NA,TRBV5-1,CASSLRDGEGTEAFF,TGCGCCAGCAGCTTGAGAGATGGGGAGGGCACTGAAGCTTTCTTT
TRBD1,TRBJ2-3,few,TRBV2,CARNRGVTDTQYF,TGTGCCAGGAACAGGGGTGTAACAGATACGCAGTATTTT
TRBD1,TRBJ1-3,NA,TRBV2,CASNPRQGASGNTIYF,TGTGCCAGCAATCCGAGACAGGGGGCATCTGGAAACACCATATATTTT
NA,TRBJ1-3,once,TRBV29-1,CSVAVPSGNTIYF,TGCAGCGTTGCGGTTCCCTCTGGAAACACCATATATTTT
TRBD1,TRBJ1-5,NA,TRBV7-6,CASSRTGGAGQPQHF,TGTGCCAGCAGCCGTACAGGGGGCGCCGGTCAGCCCCAGCATTTT
NA,TRBJ2-7,NA,TRBV2,CASSEKIGLNLVF,TGTGCCAGCAGTGAAAAAATTGGACTCAACCTAGTCTTC
NA,TRBJ1-4,NA,TRBV7-9,CASSRPTGEKLFF,TGTGCCAGCAGCCGTCCTACTGGCGAAAAACTGTTTTTT
NA,TRBJ2-5,NA,TRBV13,CASSLGTGRGETQYF,TGTGCCAGCAGCTTAGGAACGGGGAGAGGTGAGACCCAGTACTTC
TRBD2,TRBJ2-3,NA,TRBV9,CASSVGGGAFTDTQYF,TGTGCCAGCAGCGTAGGCGGGGGGGCCTTCACAGATACGCAGTATTTT